Listed here are 30 T cell receptor beta chains from one sample, sequenced in a study of blood T cell repertoires in COVID-19. Profiling relied on immunoSEQ multiplex PCR, and the TCRdb table lists in-frame clones only, not all of them. The profile shows roughly 100,000 clones, roughly four fifths of them singletons. The sample consisted of peripheral blood. The receptors here all came from a man between 65 and 85 years old with active or convalescent COVID-19.

The chain is built from TRBV6-5 and TRBJ2-7; tentatively, D is TRBD1 (6 bases). Germline-derived CDR1 and CDR2 are MNHEY and SVGAGI. There are 12 residues in the CDR3. Trimming took off 6 bases at V and 3 bases at J, with 9 bases between the two ends. The CDR3 DNA sequence: TGTGCCAGCAGCCAACAGGGCTACGAGCAGTACTTC. Its protein product is CASSQQGYEQYF.

The V gene is TRBV14, the J gene TRBJ1-2, with a possible D match to TRBD1 (6 bases). The CDR3 has 17 amino acids. CDR1 is SGHDN and CDR2 is FVKESK in the germline V gene. The V gene lost 1 base and the J gene lost 4 bases, with 19 bases spanning the gap. For the CDR3, the DNA is TGTGCCAGCAGCCAAGGGGGGCTGGGGGGGAGCGTCTATGGCTACACCTTC. Encoded protein: CASSQGGLGGSVYGYTF.

This clone was picked up one time. The chain joins TRBV5-1 to TRBJ1-2, with TRBD1 matching over 7 bases. The CDR3 loop spans 15 amino acids. Germline V gene data show CDR1 as SGHRS and CDR2 as YFSETQ. Germline trimming cut 1 base from V and 8 bases from J; bases unmatched to any gene: 11. CDR3 bases: TGCGCCAGCAGCTTGAGCCCGGGACAGCCATTAGGCTACACCTTC. This encodes CASSLSPGQPLGYTF.

The chain combines TRBV30 with TRBJ2-3, with D tentatively TRBD2 (5 bases). The CDR3 is 14 residues long. Germline lookup yields CDR1 GTSNPN and CDR2 SVGIG (reference sequence). V gave up 2 bases and J gave up 6 bases, with 15 bases separating them. The CDR3 region is CAWSRYSEGDTQYF. CDR3 DNA: TGTGCCTGGAGTCGATATAGCGAAGGGGATACGCAGTATTTT.

The chain joins TRBV10-1 to TRBJ2-7; TRBD1 is a possible D gene (6 bases). With 5 bases removed from V and 2 bases from J, the gap between germline ends came to 19 bases. The germline gives CDR1 WNHNN, CDR2 SYGVQD (reference sequence). This CDR3 has 16 amino acids. The CDR3 DNA is TGCGCCAGCAGTCCTAACGACCAGGGGATCCCCTACGAGCAGTACTTC. This gives the protein CASSPNDQGIPYEQYF.

The chain couples TRBV6-5 to TRBJ2-6; 8 bases line up with TRBD1. The germline V gene encodes CDR1 MNHEY and CDR2 SVGAGI. The length of the CDR3 is 16 residues. After removal of 4 bases from V and 2 bases from J, the junction contained 4 bases not matched to a gene. CDR3 DNA: TGTGCCAGCAGTTTCTTCAGGGGGCCTGGGGCCAACGTCCTGACTTTC. It yields the protein CASSFFRGPGANVLTF.

The chain joins TRBV18 to TRBJ2-5; D is undetermined. V shed 7 bases and J shed 2 bases, with 14 bases lying between them. Germline CDR1 and CDR2: KGHSH and LQKENI. This CDR3 has 14 amino acids. The CDR3 reads CASYHSVGQETQYF. In DNA, the CDR3 is TGTGCCAGCTATCACTCGGTCGGGCAAGAGACCCAGTACTTC. Based on the CDR3 plus reference TRBV18 and TRBJ2-5, the full variable domain is NAGVMQNPRHLVRRRGQEARLRCSPMKGHSHVYWYRQLPEEGLKFMVYLQKENIIDESGMPKERFSAEFPKEGPSILRIQQVVRGDSAAYFCASYHSVGQETQYFGPGTRLLVL.

The gene calls are TRBV7-6 and TRBJ1-1; TRBD1 agrees at 8 bases. The CDR3 totals 15 residues. Germline CDR1 is SGHVS and CDR2 is FNYEAQ. With 4 bases clipped from V and 6 bases from J, the junction kept 10 bases outside the gene matches. CDR3 in DNA: TGTGCCAGCAGCTCACTACAGGGGGTAGTTGCTGAAGCTTTCTTT. Protein sequence: CASSSLQGVVAEAFF. The variable domain in full, with the rest retrieved from reference TRBV7-6 and TRBJ1-1, is GAGVSQSPRYKVTKRGQDVALRCDPISGHVSLYWYRQALGQGPEFLTYFNYEAQQDKSGLPNDRFSAERPEGSISTLTIQRTEQRDSAMYRCASSSLQGVVAEAFFGQGTRLTVV.

V usage is TRBV30 and J usage is TRBJ2-6; perhaps TRBD2 as D (5 bases). This CDR3 has 17 amino acids. V dropped 1 base and J dropped 0 bases, with 13 bases sitting between them. Germline-derived CDR1 and CDR2 are GTSNPN and SVGIG (reference sequence). CDR3 sequence: CAWSGDTDYSGANVLTF. The CDR3 DNA is TGTGCCTGGAGTGGAGACACAGACTACTCTGGGGCCAACGTCCTGACTTTC.

Regarding this clone: This sample also contains other DNA sequences that code for the same CDR3. V gene TRBV3-1 (or the pseudogene TRBV3-2) combines with J gene TRBJ1-1; no clear D. Trimming took off 0 bases at V and 1 base at J, with 6 bases between the two ends. Per the germline V gene, CDR1 is LGHDT and CDR2 is YNNKEL (reference sequence). The CDR3 covers 14 residues. As DNA, the CDR3 is TGTGCCAGCAGCCAAGATGCGGGGAACACTGAAGCTTTCTTT. Translated: CASSQDAGNTEAFF.

The CDR3 region is CASTGGAGGRDEQYF. In DNA form, the CDR3 reads TGTGCCAGCACAGGGGGAGCGGGAGGGCGCGACGAGCAGTACTTC. V and J are TRBV2 and TRBJ2-7; 10 nucleotides align to TRBD2. The CDR3 is made up of 15 amino acids. V was clipped by 7 bases and J by 5 bases; unmatched bases: 11. Per germline, CDR1 SNHLY and CDR2 FYNNEI.

The chain is built from TRBV2 and TRBJ2-1; no clear D gene. The CDR3 has 11 amino acids. CDR1 is SNHLY and CDR2 is FYNNEI in the germline V gene. V lost 6 bases and J 15 bases, leaving 15 bases between the germline ends. The CDR3 is CASRMPEVGFF. For the CDR3, the DNA is TGTGCCAGCAGAATGCCCGAGGTAGGGTTCTTC.

The chain recombines TRBV5-1 with TRBJ1-5; 10 bases line up with TRBD1. V dropped 5 bases and J dropped 2; count of bases not matched to a gene: 4. In germline, CDR1 is SGHRS, CDR2 YFSETQ. This CDR3 is built from 15 residues. This CDR3 reads CASRPGTGGNQPQHF. DNA for the CDR3: TGCGCCAGCAGACCCGGGACAGGGGGCAATCAGCCCCAGCATTTT. The full variable domain, with the rest looked up from reference TRBV5-1 and TRBJ1-5, is KAGVTQTPRYLIKTRGQQVTLSCSPISGHRSVSWYQQTPGQGLQFLFEYFSETQRNKGNFPGRFSGRQFSNSRSEMNVSTLELGDSALYLCASRPGTGGNQPQHFGDGTRLSIL.

The gene calls are TRBV30 and TRBJ2-7, with D perhaps matching TRBD1 (5 bases). With 5 bases removed from V and 4 bases from J, the gap between germline ends came to 12 bases. This CDR3 is built from 12 residues. In germline, CDR1 is GTSNPN, CDR2 SVGIG (reference sequence). The CDR3 nucleotides are TGTGCCTGGGGTACACAGGTTTACGAGCAGTACTTC. Translating it yields CAWGTQVYEQYF.

This clone was picked up one time. V and J are TRBV11-2 and TRBJ2-7; no clear D gene. V was clipped by 4 bases and J by 2 bases, with 12 bases between them. Germline V gene lookup returns CDR1 SGHAT and CDR2 FQNNGV. This CDR3 has 14 amino acids. CDR3 coding DNA: TGTGCCAGCAGCTCCTCGGCAGGTACCTACGAGCAGTACTTC. Encoded protein: CASSSSAGTYEQYF.

This clone was detected a few times. The chain couples TRBV28 to TRBJ1-1, with TRBD1 matching 8 bases. Germline-derived CDR1 and CDR2 are MDHEN and SYDVKM. The V gene end was trimmed by 4 bases and the J gene end by 1 base; junction bases not matched to a gene: 5. This CDR3 has 15 amino acids. In nucleotides, the CDR3 is TGTGCCAGCAGTTCGACAGGGGCTCAGAACACTGAAGCTTTCTTT. This sequence encodes CASSSTGAQNTEAFF.

The V gene is TRBV5-1, the J gene TRBJ2-1, with TRBD2 identical over 10 bases. CDR3 length: 14 amino acids. V trimming: 4 bases; J trimming: 8 bases; junction bases outside the gene matches: 6. CDR1 is SGHRS, CDR2 YFSETQ, per germline. CDR3 coding DNA: TGCGCCAGCAGCGCGGGACTAGCGTTAGATGAGCAGTTCTTC. Amino acids: CASSAGLALDEQFF. The full variable domain, rest sourced from reference TRBV5-1 and TRBJ2-1, is KAGVTQTPRYLIKTRGQQVTLSCSPISGHRSVSWYQQTPGQGLQFLFEYFSETQRNKGNFPGRFSGRQFSNSRSEMNVSTLELGDSALYLCASSAGLALDEQFFGPGTRLTVL.

J is TRBJ2-2 and V is TRBV7-2; the D gene is possibly TRBD2 (6 bases). CDR3 length equals 19 residues. V was trimmed by 2 bases and J by 1 base, leaving 20 bases between them. Germline CDR1 SGHTA, CDR2 FQGNSA. The DNA for the CDR3 is TGTGCCAGCAGCTTAATGGTTACTGGGGGGAGGAGGAACACCGGGGAGCTGTTTTTT. This translates into CASSLMVTGGRRNTGELFF. Drawing the rest from reference TRBV7-2 and TRBJ2-2, the complete variable domain is GAGVSQSPSNKVTEKGKDVELRCDPISGHTALYWYRQSLGQGLEFLIYFQGNSAPDKSGLPSDRFSAERTGGSVSTLTIQRTQQEDSAVYLCASSLMVTGGRRNTGELFFGEGSRLTVL.

The CDR3 bases are TGTGCCAGCGGGATAGCGTTCAGCTCCTACAATGAGCAGTTCTTC. As protein: CASGIAFSSYNEQFF. V and J are TRBV27 and TRBJ2-1; D may be TRBD2 (5 bases). Trimming shortened V by 8 bases and J by 0 bases, and 14 bases separated the two germline ends. Germline V gene sequence: CDR1 MNHEY, CDR2 SMNVEV (reference sequence). This CDR3 region has 15 residues.

The V and J genes are TRBV11-2 and TRBJ2-3, with 11 bases fitting TRBD1. The CDR3 has 16 residues. Germline V lookup: CDR1 SGHAT, CDR2 FQNNGV. V was pared by 5 bases and J by 3 bases, with 7 bases of the junction left unmatched. The CDR3 coding sequence is TGTGCCAGCAGCGCCACCGGGACAGGGGGAACAGATACGCAGTATTTT. It codes for CASSATGTGGTDTQYF.

This clone was observed a few times. The V gene is TRBV5-6, the J gene TRBJ1-6; unclear D gene. Germline lookup yields CDR1 SGHDT and CDR2 YYEEEE. This CDR3 has 13 amino acids. V was clipped by 5 bases and J by 7 bases, with 10 bases between them. CDR3 DNA sequence: TGTGCCAGCAGGATCCACGCGAATTCACCCCTCCACTTT. Translation gives CASRIHANSPLHF.

The chain links TRBV28 to TRBJ2-1; a weak D match, TRBD1 (5 bases). The germline CDR1 and CDR2 sequences are MDHEN and SYDVKM. V lost 5 bases and J lost 8, with 10 bases in between. CDR3 size: 12 residues. In nucleotides, the CDR3 is TGTGCCAGCAGTCCCTGGGGCCATGAGCAGTTCTTC. Translating gives CASSPWGHEQFF.

The V call is TRBV10-2, the J call TRBJ2-3; tentative D call: TRBD2 (6 bases). Germline CDR1 reads WSHSY; CDR2 reads SAAADI. Trimming stripped 3 bases from V and 1 base from J, with 14 bases between. The CDR3 is 16 residues long. CDR3 sequence reads: CASSDRLRGGTDTQYF. CDR3 nucleotides: TGCGCCAGCAGTGACCGTTTGCGGGGAGGCACAGATACGCAGTATTTT.

This clone came up a few times. The gene calls are TRBV12-5 and TRBJ1-3; no clear D gene. This CDR3 is built from 18 residues. The V gene's germline CDR1 is LGHNT and CDR2 FRNRAP. V was pared by 2 bases and J by 0 bases, with 17 bases between. The CDR3 DNA reads as TGTGCTAGTGGTTTGCGGGAGGTTATACCTAGCTCTGGAAACACCATATATTTT. Protein sequence: CASGLREVIPSSGNTIYF.

The CDR3 nucleotides are TGTGCCATCAGTGTTGGGGGACAGGGGATCATGAACACTGAAGCTTTCTTT. Its translation: CAISVGGQGIMNTEAFF. The chain combines TRBV10-3 with TRBJ1-1, with 10 positions matching TRBD1. The CDR3 has 17 amino acids. J gave up 0 bases and V 4 bases, and 8 bases lay outside the gene matches. Germline CDR1 is ENHRY and CDR2 is SYGVKD.

V and J are TRBV9 and TRBJ2-2, with 7 bases matching TRBD2. Germline CDR1 and CDR2: SGDLS and YYNGEE. V gave up 4 bases and J gave up 8 bases; unmatched junction bases: 20. This CDR3 comprises 18 residues. The CDR3 protein is CASSPHPWGTTSPGELFF. CDR3 in DNA: TGTGCCAGCAGCCCTCACCCTTGGGGGACTACCTCCCCGGGGGAGCTGTTTTTT.

V gene TRBV5-1 combines with J gene TRBJ2-5; 7 bases fit TRBD2. Losses at the gene ends were 0 bases for V and 2 bases for J; bases not matched to a gene: 4. The CDR3 sequence is 15 residues long. Germline CDR1 reads SGHRS; CDR2 reads YFSETQ. The CDR3 loop is CASSLALGGQETQYF. CDR3 nucleotides: TGCGCCAGCAGCTTGGCTCTGGGAGGGCAAGAGACCCAGTACTTC.

This clone occurred a few times. The chain recombines TRBV4-1 with TRBJ1-1; D remains unclear. From germline, CDR1 is MGHRA and CDR2 YSYEKL. The V gene lost 2 bases and the J gene lost 4 bases, with 11 bases spanning the gap. This CDR3 has 14 amino acids. The CDR3 reads CASSQTPEATEAFF. In nucleotides, the CDR3 is TGCGCCAGCAGCCAAACCCCTGAGGCCACTGAAGCTTTCTTT.

The gene calls are TRBV5-6 and TRBJ1-2; 7 bases fit TRBD1. The J segment lost 9 bases and the V segment lost 0 bases, leaving 8 bases of the junction unmatched. In germline, CDR1 is SGHDT, CDR2 YYEEEE. The CDR3 length is 14 residues. The CDR3 sequence: CASSLGDSPWSYTF. CDR3 coding DNA: TGTGCCAGCAGCTTGGGGGACAGCCCCTGGAGCTACACCTTC.

In this sample, this clone turned up once. This chain joins TRBV28 and TRBJ2-1, with D possibly matching TRBD1 (6 bases). Germline V gene lookup returns CDR1 MDHEN and CDR2 SYDVKM. Trimming removed 3 bases at V and 4 bases at J, with 16 bases between. The CDR3 totals 16 residues. This CDR3 is CASSFGGATEYNEQFF. The CDR3 DNA follows: TGTGCCAGCAGTTTTGGGGGCGCGACGGAGTACAATGAGCAGTTCTTC.